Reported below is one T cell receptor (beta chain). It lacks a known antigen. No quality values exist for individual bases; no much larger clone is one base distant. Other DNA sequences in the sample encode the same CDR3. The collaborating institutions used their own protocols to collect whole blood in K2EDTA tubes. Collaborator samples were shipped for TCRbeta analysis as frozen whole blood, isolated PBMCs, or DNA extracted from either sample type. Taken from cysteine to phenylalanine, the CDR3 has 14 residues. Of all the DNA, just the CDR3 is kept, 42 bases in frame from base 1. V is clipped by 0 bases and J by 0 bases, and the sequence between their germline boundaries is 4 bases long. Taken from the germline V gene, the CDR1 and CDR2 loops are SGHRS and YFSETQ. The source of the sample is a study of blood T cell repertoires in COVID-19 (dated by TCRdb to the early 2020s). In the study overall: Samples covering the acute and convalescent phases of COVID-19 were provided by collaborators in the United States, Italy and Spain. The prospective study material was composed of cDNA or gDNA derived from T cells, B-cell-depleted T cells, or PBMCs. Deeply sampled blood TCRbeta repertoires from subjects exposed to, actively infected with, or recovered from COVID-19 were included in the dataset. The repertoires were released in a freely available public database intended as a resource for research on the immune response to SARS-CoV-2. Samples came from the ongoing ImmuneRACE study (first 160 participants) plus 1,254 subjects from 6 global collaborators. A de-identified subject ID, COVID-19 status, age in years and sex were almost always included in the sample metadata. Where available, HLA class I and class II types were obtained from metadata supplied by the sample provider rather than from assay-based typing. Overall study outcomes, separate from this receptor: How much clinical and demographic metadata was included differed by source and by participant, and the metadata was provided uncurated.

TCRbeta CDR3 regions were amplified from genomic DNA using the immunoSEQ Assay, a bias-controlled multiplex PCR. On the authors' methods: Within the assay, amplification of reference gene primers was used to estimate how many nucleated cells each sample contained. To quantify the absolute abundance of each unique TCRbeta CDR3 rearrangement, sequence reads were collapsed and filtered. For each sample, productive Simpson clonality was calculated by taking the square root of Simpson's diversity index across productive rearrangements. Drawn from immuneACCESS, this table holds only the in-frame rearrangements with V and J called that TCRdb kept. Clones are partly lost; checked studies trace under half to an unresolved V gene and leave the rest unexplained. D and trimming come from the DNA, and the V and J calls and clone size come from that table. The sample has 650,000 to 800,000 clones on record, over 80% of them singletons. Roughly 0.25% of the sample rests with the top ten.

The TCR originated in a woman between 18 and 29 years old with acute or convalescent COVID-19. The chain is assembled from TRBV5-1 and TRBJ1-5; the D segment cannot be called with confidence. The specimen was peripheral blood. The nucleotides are TGCGCCAGCAGCTTGGGGCATAGCAATCAGCCCCAGCATTTT. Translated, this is CASSLGHSNQPQHF.